This passage covers 25 T cell receptor beta chains from one sample sequenced in a study of shared T cell receptors in the human thymus. This table comes from immunoSEQ multiplex PCR, and its TCRdb copy is limited to in-frame clones, with some not included. Here the sample spans more than 300,000 clones, 85% to 95% being singletons. The sample comprised thymocytes. These receptors all stem from a human donor.

The rearrangement joins TRBV9 to TRBJ2-2; 7 bases match TRBD2. Germline V CDR1 and CDR2: SGDLS, YYNGEE. With V trimmed by 0 bases and J by 3 bases, 2 bases remained unmatched. The CDR3 covers 15 residues. The CDR3: CASSVGDYHTGELFF. The CDR3 DNA follows: TGTGCCAGCAGCGTAGGGGACTACCACACCGGGGAGCTGTTTTTT.

Concerning this clone itself: Its ends do not fully match the called genes, so a read error is possible. The chain employs TRBV14 and TRBJ2-5; D might be TRBD2 (6 bases). The CDR3 runs to 14 residues. CDR1 and CDR2 (germline): SGHDN, FVKESK. The CDR3 DNA follows: TGTGCCGGCAGCCAAGATGAGGGAGGAGAGACCCAGTACTTC. Its translation is CAGSQDEGGETQYF.

J is TRBJ2-7 and V is TRBV21-1; TRBD2, as called in the table, went unchecked against the DNA. TRBV21-1 is tagged as a pseudogene. The CDR3 loop spans 14 amino acids. CDR3 nucleotides: TGTGCCAGCAGCAAAGTCCAGAGGACCTACGAGCAGTACTTC. This translates into CASSKVQRTYEQYF.

CDR3 nucleotides: TGTGCCAGCAGACTACAGGGTACCTGCACTGAAGCTTTCTTT. The encoded protein is CASRLQGTCTEAFF. V and J are TRBV6-5 and TRBJ1-1; perhaps TRBD1 as D (6 bases). Germline V gene lookup returns CDR1 MNHEY and CDR2 SVGAGI. The V end lost 6 bases, the J end lost 4 bases, and 15 bases lay between the germline ends. This CDR3 contains 14 residues.

V usage is TRBV28 and J usage is TRBJ1-2; TRBD1 aligns across 7 bases. The CDR3 loop spans 17 amino acids. Germline CDR1 and CDR2: MDHEN and SYDVKM. The V gene end was trimmed by 6 bases and the J gene end by 3 bases; junction bases not matched to a gene: 16. CDR3 bases: TGTGCCAGCAGCCCTGACCGATGGGACAGTTGCGACTATGGCTACACCTTC. This codes for CASSPDRWDSCDYGYTF.

In DNA form, the CDR3 reads TGTGCCAGTAGTAGCCCTTCGGGACTAGCTTACGAGCAGTACTTC. Its translation is CASSSPSGLAYEQYF. This sequence joins TRBV19 and TRBJ2-7, with 9 positions matching TRBD2. V lost 4 bases to trimming and J lost 4 bases; unmatched junction nucleotides: 8. The CDR3 spans 15 residues. Per germline, CDR1 LNHDA and CDR2 SQIVND (reference sequence).

This chain links TRBV6-5 with TRBJ1-5; D may be TRBD1 (6 bases). CDR1 and CDR2 (germline): MNHEY, SVGAGI. V was trimmed by 6 bases and J by 3 bases, leaving 9 bases between them. The CDR3 covers 13 residues. The CDR3: CASRQGINQPQHF. The CDR3 DNA reads TGTGCCAGCAGACAGGGTATCAATCAGCCCCAGCATTTT.

The chain carries TRBV29-1 and TRBJ2-2, with D possibly being TRBD1 or TRBD2 (5 bases each). V shed 7 bases and J shed 1 base, with 16 bases lying between them. The CDR3 runs 15 residues. The germline V gene has CDR1 SQVTM and CDR2 ANQGSEA. The CDR3, as DNA: TGCAGCGGGGACCCAGAAGGGAGGAACACCGGGGAGCTGTTTTTT. It specifies CSGDPEGRNTGELFF.

The chain links TRBV27 to TRBJ2-1, with TRBD1 as a possible D gene (6 bases). With 9 bases removed from V and 5 bases from J, the gap between germline ends came to 14 bases. There are 13 residues in the CDR3. Germline V gene lookup returns CDR1 MNHEY and CDR2 SMNVEV (reference sequence). CDR3 in amino acids: CARRTARDNEQFF. The CDR3 region has the DNA TGTGCCAGACGGACAGCTAGAGACAATGAGCAGTTCTTC.

The count of this clone is one. The chain is built from TRBV6-1 and TRBJ2-7; 12 positions match TRBD2. The CDR3 is made up of 15 amino acids. Unmatched junction bases numbered 6, after V lost 4 bases and J lost 5 bases. Germline V lookup: CDR1 MNHNS, CDR2 SASEGT. The CDR3 DNA follows: TGTGCCAGCAGTGGCAGACTAGCGGGAGTCCACGAGCAGTACTTC. Encoded protein: CASSGRLAGVHEQYF.

The V and J genes are TRBV15 and TRBJ1-5; 9 bases agree with TRBD1. Germline trimming cut 1 base from V and 4 bases from J; bases unmatched to any gene: 5. Germline V gene sequence: CDR1 LNHNV, CDR2 YYDKDF (reference sequence). The CDR3 is 16 residues long. The CDR3 nucleotides are TGTGCCACCAGCAGAGTTTACGGGACAGGGAATCAGCCCCAGCATTTT. Its protein is CATSRVYGTGNQPQHF.

This clone showed up just once. This chain joins TRBV7-9 and TRBJ2-2, with no clear D. Trimming shortened V by 1 base and J by 0 bases, and 6 bases separated the two germline ends. The CDR3 spans 15 residues. CDR1 is SEHNR and CDR2 is FQNEAQ in the germline V gene (reference sequence). For the CDR3, the DNA is TGTGCCAGCAGCTTAGACAGACCGAACACCGGGGAGCTGTTTTTT. It codes for CASSLDRPNTGELFF.

This chain connects TRBV9 to TRBJ2-2; D remains unclear. The germline V gene encodes CDR1 SGDLS and CDR2 YYNGEE. This CDR3 is built from 14 residues. V was trimmed by 0 bases and J by 2 bases, leaving 5 bases between them. CDR3 sequence reads: CASSVGGNTGELFF. The CDR3 DNA follows: TGTGCCAGCAGCGTAGGCGGTAACACCGGGGAGCTGTTTTTT.

The V and J genes are TRBV7-2 and TRBJ2-2; 7 nucleotides match TRBD1. Germline CDR1 and CDR2: SGHTA and FQGNSA. The CDR3 runs to 16 residues. Losses at the gene ends were 0 bases for V and 4 bases for J; bases not matched to a gene: 5. For the CDR3, the DNA is TGTGCCAGCAGCTTAGCCCCGACAGGGCTCACCGGGGAGCTGTTTTTT. Translated: CASSLAPTGLTGELFF.

The chain joins TRBV27 to TRBJ1-4; TRBD1 is a possible D gene (6 bases). Per the germline V gene, CDR1 is MNHEY and CDR2 is SMNVEV (reference sequence). The CDR3 is 14 residues long. V lost 6 bases, J lost 7 bases, and 15 bases lay in between. The CDR3 coding sequence is TGTGCCAGCAGCCGGGACACCCATCTTGAAAAACTGTTTTTT. Translation gives CASSRDTHLEKLFF.

The chain links TRBV4-3 to TRBJ2-7; the D gene is possibly TRBD2 (5 bases). CDR1 and CDR2 (germline): LGHNA, YSLEER. The V gene lost 0 bases and the J gene lost 0 bases, with 18 bases spanning the gap. There are 18 residues in the CDR3. The CDR3 bases are TGCGCCAGCAGCCAAGACGTACCCGACGAGGGATGCTCCTACGAGCAGTACTTC. Protein: CASSQDVPDEGCSYEQYF.

J is TRBJ1-1 and V is TRBV25-1, with D tentatively TRBD1 (6 bases). Between the trimmed V and J ends, which lost 7 bases and 5 bases, there was a span of 11 bases. In germline, CDR1 is MGHDK, CDR2 SYGVNS. This CDR3 is built from 12 residues. This chain's CDR3 is CASTGGRTEAFF. DNA for the CDR3: TGTGCCAGCACTGGGGGCAGGACTGAAGCTTTCTTT.

This clone was observed once. The chain uses TRBV28 and TRBJ2-2, with D maybe TRBD1 (6 bases). This CDR3 spans 18 amino acids. Trimming stripped 2 bases from V and 3 bases from J, with 19 bases between. Looked up from germline, CDR1 is MDHEN and CDR2 is SYDVKM. In DNA, the CDR3 is TGTGCCAGCAGTTTAAAAGGGGCACGATACAGGGACACCGGGGAGCTGTTTTTT. Its translation: CASSLKGARYRDTGELFF.

This clone was seen just once. The chain couples TRBV5-1 to TRBJ2-1; D is unclear. The CDR3 sequence is 13 residues long. Germline values: CDR1 SGHRS, CDR2 YFSETQ. The ends were cut back, 0 bases at V and 6 bases at J, with 7 bases in the middle. The CDR3: CASSLVRSNEQFF. The CDR3 bases are TGCGCCAGCAGCTTGGTGCGGAGCAATGAGCAGTTCTTC.

The chain carries TRBV7-9 and TRBJ2-3, with TRBD2 matching over 9 bases. Germline V gene sequence: CDR1 SEHNR, CDR2 FQNEAQ (reference sequence). The CDR3 consists of 17 residues. V shed 5 bases and J 2 bases; nucleotides not matched to a gene: 11. This CDR3 is CASSVPVTSGHTDTQYF. The CDR3 DNA is TGTGCCAGCAGCGTCCCAGTGACTAGCGGCCACACAGATACGCAGTATTTT.

The gene calls are TRBV27 and TRBJ2-1, with 12 bases matching TRBD2. V shed 8 bases and J 0 bases; nucleotides not matched to a gene: 8. The CDR3 is made up of 17 amino acids. The germline V gene encodes CDR1 MNHEY and CDR2 SMNVEV (reference sequence). The CDR3 loop reads CASWGLAGRHSYNEQFF. The CDR3 DNA sequence: TGTGCCAGCTGGGGACTAGCGGGCCGTCACTCCTACAATGAGCAGTTCTTC.

The chain joins TRBV5-1 to TRBJ2-1; TRBD2 matches at 9 bases. CDR3 size: 17 residues. Germline V gives CDR1 SGHRS, CDR2 YFSETQ. V shed 0 bases and J 6 bases; nucleotides not matched to a gene: 10. The CDR3 loop is CASSLASAGGPFNEQFF. The CDR3 nucleotides read TGCGCCAGCAGCTTGGCCTCGGCGGGAGGGCCATTCAATGAGCAGTTCTTC.

V usage is TRBV28 and J usage is TRBJ2-1; the match to TRBD2 covers 11 bases. Germline CDR1 MDHEN, CDR2 SYDVKM. The CDR3 is 18 residues long. The trim removed 3 bases at V and 10 bases at J, leaving 17 bases unmatched. The CDR3 nucleotides read TGTGCCAGCAGTTTTCGACACCTGACGGGACTAGCGGACCGAGAGCAGTTCTTC. Translating it yields CASSFRHLTGLADREQFF.

This chain uses TRBV7-8 with TRBJ2-4; D gene unclear. The germline V gene has CDR1 SGHVS and CDR2 FQNEAQ. V was cut by 2 bases and J by 1 base, with 9 bases left in between. The CDR3 has 15 residues. The CDR3 sequence: CASSLWALAKNIQYF. The CDR3 DNA sequence: TGTGCCAGCAGCTTATGGGCTCTGGCCAAAAACATTCAGTACTTC.

J is TRBJ2-7 and V is TRBV4-3, with 10 bases identical to TRBD1. CDR1 is LGHNA, CDR2 YSLEER, per germline. This CDR3 region has 16 residues. Trimming at V came to 0 bases and at J to 5 bases, leaving 7 bases not matched to a gene. The CDR3: CASSQERTGGENEQYF. CDR3 sequence (DNA): TGCGCCAGCAGCCAAGAAAGGACAGGGGGGGAAAACGAGCAGTACTTC.